The clone carrying this T cell receptor (beta chain) was observed at least ten times. Its target is unknown. This sample's time point: persistent/refractory GD, antithyroid drugs over 5 years with positive TRAb. Scientists built the TCR library using RNA that was extracted from PBMCs. Arm-PCR with iRepertoire HTBI primers amplified the CDR3 regions for these TCR beta libraries. TCRdb re-called the multiplex PCR reads through MiXCR, storing one row per CDR3 protein. The sample carries about 660,000 distinct CDR3 sequences, around 30% recorded once. This record belongs to a study of regulatory T cells in long-lasting Graves disease. Study results and limitations: TRBV28 was favored in persistent disease, as were TRBJ1-2 and TRBJ2-5.

Per the germline V gene, CDR1 is LNHNV and CDR2 is YYDKDF (reference sequence). The CDR3 totals 15 residues. Trimming removed 1 base from V and 6 bases from J; junction bases left unmatched: 6. Sequencing was performed on peripheral blood mononuclear cells (PBMCs), taken when the disease was refractory, from a patient treated with antithyroid drugs. The sequence came from a female donor with Graves disease. The chain recombines TRBV15 with TRBJ1-2, with 9 bases fitting TRBD1. CDR3 sequence reads: CATSRGGQGYDGYTF. CDR3 nucleotide sequence: TGTGCCACCAGCAGAGGTGGACAGGGGTATGATGGCTACACCTTC.